This is a list of T cell receptor beta chains from one sample in a study of blood T cell repertoires in COVID-19. Produced via immunoSEQ multiplex PCR; TCRdb's table is partial and in-frame only. This sample yields some 260,000 clones, of which 70% to 90% are seen a single time; 0.99% belongs to the top ten. The sample taken for sequencing was peripheral blood. The receptors stem from a woman between 35 and 50 years old who had recovered from COVID-19. CDR3s include the opening cysteine and the closing phenylalanine or tryptophan. The order of the fields is J gene, D gene, V gene, clone size, CDR3 protein, CDR3 DNA. D genes are given only for firm matches. Size is omitted from some rows. Given values are once, few, many or a class for expanded clones.

j_call: TRBJ2-5; d_call: TRBD1; v_call: TRBV11-3; clone_size: -; cdr3_aa: CASSLGDRGVQETQYF; cdr3_nt: TGTGCCAGCAGCTTAGGGGACAGGGGGGTCCAAGAGACCCAGTACTTC
j_call: TRBJ2-7; d_call: TRBD1; v_call: TRBV5-1; clone_size: -; cdr3_aa: CASNRDRSYEQYF; cdr3_nt: TGCGCCAGCAACCGGGACAGATCCTACGAGCAGTACTTC
j_call: TRBJ1-2; d_call: TRBD1; v_call: TRBV29-1; clone_size: -; cdr3_aa: CSTLQGAQGGYTF; cdr3_nt: TGCAGCACCCTACAGGGGGCGCAGGGTGGCTACACCTTC
j_call: TRBJ2-5; d_call: TRBD2; v_call: TRBV3-1/TRBV3-2; clone_size: -; cdr3_aa: CASSQDGAGGAYF; cdr3_nt: TGTGCCAGCAGCCAAGATGGGGCGGGAGGGGCGTACTTC
j_call: TRBJ1-2; d_call: -; v_call: TRBV30; clone_size: -; cdr3_aa: CAWQQGFYGYTF; cdr3_nt: TGTGCCTGGCAACAGGGATTCTATGGCTACACCTTC
j_call: TRBJ2-1; d_call: TRBD2; v_call: TRBV30; clone_size: few; cdr3_aa: CAWSRTSGRSNEQFF; cdr3_nt: TGTGCCTGGAGTCGGACTAGCGGGAGGTCCAATGAGCAGTTCTTC
j_call: TRBJ1-4; d_call: -; v_call: TRBV13; clone_size: -; cdr3_aa: CASSLVGAPEKLFF; cdr3_nt: TGTGCCAGCAGCTTAGTAGGGGCCCCAGAAAAACTGTTTTTT
j_call: TRBJ2-3; d_call: -; v_call: TRBV2; clone_size: -; cdr3_aa: CASSARRRGTDTQYF; cdr3_nt: TGTGCCAGCAGTGCTCGGAGGAGGGGCACAGATACGCAGTATTTT
j_call: TRBJ2-1; d_call: -; v_call: TRBV30; clone_size: -; cdr3_aa: CAWRGQAYNEQFF; cdr3_nt: TGTGCCTGGCGGGGACAAGCCTACAATGAGCAGTTCTTC
j_call: TRBJ2-1; d_call: TRBD2; v_call: TRBV6-2/TRBV6-3; clone_size: -; cdr3_aa: CASSSTGLAASYNEQFF; cdr3_nt: TGTGCCAGCAGTTCCACGGGACTAGCGGCCTCCTACAATGAGCAGTTCTTC
j_call: TRBJ1-1; d_call: -; v_call: TRBV20-1; clone_size: -; cdr3_aa: CSARLAEAFF; cdr3_nt: TGCAGTGCCCGGTTGGCTGAAGCTTTCTTT
j_call: TRBJ1-1; d_call: -; v_call: TRBV7-9; clone_size: -; cdr3_aa: CASSPRPGDPSTEAFF; cdr3_nt: TGTGCCAGCAGCCCACGGCCAGGGGACCCGTCCACTGAAGCTTTCTTT
j_call: TRBJ1-2; d_call: TRBD1; v_call: TRBV18; clone_size: -; cdr3_aa: CASSQGTVGYTF; cdr3_nt: TGTGCCAGCTCCCAGGGGACAGTAGGCTACACCTTC
j_call: TRBJ2-5; d_call: TRBD2; v_call: TRBV18; clone_size: -; cdr3_aa: CASREGETQYF; cdr3_nt: TGTGCCAGCCGGGAGGGCGAGACCCAGTACTTC
j_call: TRBJ2-3; d_call: TRBD2; v_call: TRBV15; clone_size: -; cdr3_aa: CATSRDGGTSGTDTQYF; cdr3_nt: TGTGCCACCAGCAGAGATGGGGGGACTAGCGGCACAGATACGCAGTATTTT
j_call: TRBJ2-2; d_call: TRBD2; v_call: TRBV7-7; clone_size: -; cdr3_aa: CASSLGAGVAGELFF; cdr3_nt: TGTGCTAGCAGCTTAGGGGCGGGAGTGGCCGGGGAGCTGTTTTTT
j_call: TRBJ2-5; d_call: TRBD1; v_call: TRBV4-1; clone_size: -; cdr3_aa: CASSTHGSGTGPQETQYF; cdr3_nt: TGCGCCAGCAGCACCCACGGGAGCGGGACAGGGCCCCAAGAGACCCAGTACTTC
j_call: TRBJ2-3; d_call: TRBD1; v_call: TRBV19; clone_size: -; cdr3_aa: CASSRDRWSDTQYF; cdr3_nt: TGTGCCAGTAGTAGGGACAGGTGGTCAGATACGCAGTATTTT
j_call: TRBJ2-7; d_call: TRBD2; v_call: TRBV6-5; clone_size: once; cdr3_aa: CASRGVYEQYF; cdr3_nt: TGTGCCAGTCGGGGGGTGTACGAGCAGTACTTC
j_call: TRBJ2-5; d_call: -; v_call: TRBV29-1; clone_size: -; cdr3_aa: CSVEAAQETQYF; cdr3_nt: TGCAGCGTTGAGGCTGCCCAAGAGACCCAGTACTTC
j_call: TRBJ2-7; d_call: -; v_call: TRBV6-6; clone_size: -; cdr3_aa: CASSYPPSGQYF; cdr3_nt: TGTGCCAGCAGTTATCCCCCCAGCGGGCAGTACTTC
j_call: TRBJ1-1; d_call: -; v_call: TRBV11-3; clone_size: -; cdr3_aa: CASSPGGAGMNTEAFF; cdr3_nt: TGTGCCAGCAGCCCGGGGGGGGCTGGGATGAACACTGAAGCTTTCTTT
j_call: TRBJ1-1; d_call: -; v_call: TRBV6-5; clone_size: -; cdr3_aa: CASSYSAGGVTEAFF; cdr3_nt: TGTGCCAGCAGTTACAGCGCGGGGGGGGTTACTGAAGCTTTCTTT
j_call: TRBJ1-1; d_call: TRBD1; v_call: TRBV19; clone_size: -; cdr3_aa: CASSTGQGALTSEAFF; cdr3_nt: TGTGCCAGTAGTACCGGGCAGGGGGCCCTAACCTCTGAAGCTTTCTTT
j_call: TRBJ2-3; d_call: -; v_call: TRBV7-2; clone_size: -; cdr3_aa: CASSPGQYTDTQYF; cdr3_nt: TGTGCCAGCAGCCCCGGACAGTACACAGATACGCAGTATTTT
j_call: TRBJ2-1; d_call: TRBD2; v_call: TRBV28; clone_size: -; cdr3_aa: CASSLTPTSGRGNEQFF; cdr3_nt: TGTGCCAGCAGTCTAACCCCCACTAGCGGGAGGGGCAATGAGCAGTTCTTC
j_call: TRBJ2-1; d_call: -; v_call: TRBV3-1/TRBV3-2; clone_size: -; cdr3_aa: CASSSSSGNHYNEQFF; cdr3_nt: TGTGCCAGCAGCTCATCCTCGGGGAACCACTACAATGAGCAGTTCTTC
j_call: TRBJ2-3; d_call: TRBD2; v_call: TRBV6-2/TRBV6-3; clone_size: -; cdr3_aa: CASSYHGPTSVSTDTQYF; cdr3_nt: TGTGCCAGCAGTTACCACGGCCCAACTAGCGTAAGCACAGATACGCAGTATTTT
j_call: TRBJ1-6; d_call: TRBD1; v_call: TRBV4-1; clone_size: -; cdr3_aa: CASSRDSRSPLHF; cdr3_nt: TGCGCCAGCAGTCGGGACAGCCGTTCACCCCTCCACTTT
j_call: TRBJ2-1; d_call: -; v_call: TRBV29-1; clone_size: -; cdr3_aa: CSVRLGRSSYNEQFF; cdr3_nt: TGCAGCGTACGACTAGGCCGCTCCTCCTACAATGAGCAGTTCTTC
j_call: TRBJ1-2; d_call: -; v_call: TRBV24-1; clone_size: -; cdr3_aa: CATSEGRGRSYGYTF; cdr3_nt: TGTGCCACCAGTGAAGGACGCGGGCGGTCCTATGGCTACACCTTC
j_call: TRBJ1-2; d_call: TRBD1; v_call: TRBV6-5; clone_size: -; cdr3_aa: CASTNRQGAWYGYTF; cdr3_nt: TGTGCCAGCACCAATCGGCAGGGGGCATGGTATGGCTACACCTTC
j_call: TRBJ2-1; d_call: TRBD1; v_call: TRBV10-3; clone_size: -; cdr3_aa: CAISGQGTRSFSNEQFF; cdr3_nt: TGTGCCATCAGTGGACAGGGGACCCGATCTTTTAGCAATGAGCAGTTCTTC
j_call: TRBJ1-4; d_call: -; v_call: TRBV7-2; clone_size: few; cdr3_aa: CASSFRGFGEKLFF; cdr3_nt: TGTGCCAGCAGCTTCCGGGGGTTCGGGGAAAAACTGTTTTTT
j_call: TRBJ1-5; d_call: TRBD1; v_call: TRBV6-2/TRBV6-3; clone_size: -; cdr3_aa: CASSPGTGALYQPQHF; cdr3_nt: TGTGCCAGCAGCCCTGGGACAGGCGCCCTTTATCAGCCCCAGCATTTT
j_call: TRBJ2-7; d_call: TRBD1; v_call: TRBV6-6; clone_size: -; cdr3_aa: CASRTPGQRYEQYF; cdr3_nt: TGTGCCAGCAGGACCCCGGGACAGCGCTACGAGCAGTACTTC
j_call: TRBJ2-3; d_call: TRBD2; v_call: TRBV19; clone_size: -; cdr3_aa: CASTISGSGADTQYF; cdr3_nt: TGTGCCAGTACTATTAGCGGGAGTGGGGCAGATACGCAGTATTTT
j_call: TRBJ2-7; d_call: -; v_call: TRBV11-2; clone_size: -; cdr3_aa: CASSLGGDRYEQYF; cdr3_nt: TGTGCCAGCAGCTTAGGGGGGGACCGCTACGAGCAGTACTTC
j_call: TRBJ2-2; d_call: TRBD2; v_call: TRBV6-5; clone_size: -; cdr3_aa: CASSYGLAGGELFF; cdr3_nt: TGTGCCAGCAGTTACGGGCTAGCGGGCGGGGAGCTGTTTTTT
j_call: TRBJ1-2; d_call: -; v_call: TRBV4-1; clone_size: -; cdr3_aa: CASSQAGTRGHGRYGYTF; cdr3_nt: TGCGCCAGCAGCCAGGCCGGGACAAGGGGACACGGGAGGTATGGCTACACCTTC
j_call: TRBJ2-1; d_call: -; v_call: TRBV5-1; clone_size: -; cdr3_aa: CASSPGGTSYNEQFF; cdr3_nt: TGCGCCAGCAGCCCGGGGGGCACCTCCTACAATGAGCAGTTCTTC
j_call: TRBJ1-3; d_call: -; v_call: TRBV6-5; clone_size: -; cdr3_aa: CASSPPGGGGNTIYF; cdr3_nt: TGTGCCAGCAGTCCCCCCGGGGGAGGTGGAAACACCATATATTTT
j_call: TRBJ1-1; d_call: -; v_call: TRBV6-6; clone_size: -; cdr3_aa: CASSSGTQAFF; cdr3_nt: TGTGCCAGCAGTTCCGGGACTCAAGCTTTCTTT
j_call: TRBJ2-1; d_call: -; v_call: TRBV4-1; clone_size: -; cdr3_aa: CASSQSVGALANEQFF; cdr3_nt: TGCGCCAGCAGCCAAAGTGTGGGGGCTCTAGCCAATGAGCAGTTCTTC
j_call: TRBJ1-1; d_call: -; v_call: TRBV2; clone_size: -; cdr3_aa: CASRRTTNTEAFF; cdr3_nt: TGTGCCAGCAGAAGGACAACGAACACTGAAGCTTTCTTT
j_call: TRBJ2-1; d_call: TRBD2; v_call: TRBV20-1; clone_size: once; cdr3_aa: CSASARENYNEQFF; cdr3_nt: TGCAGTGCTAGTGCGCGGGAGAACTACAATGAGCAGTTCTTC
j_call: TRBJ1-5; d_call: TRBD1; v_call: TRBV5-6; clone_size: -; cdr3_aa: CASSLSGDRGQGQPQHF; cdr3_nt: TGTGCCAGCAGCTTGTCTGGGGACAGGGGCCAAGGGCAGCCCCAGCATTTT
j_call: TRBJ2-2; d_call: TRBD2; v_call: TRBV19; clone_size: -; cdr3_aa: CASSAGGTGELFF; cdr3_nt: TGTGCCAGTAGTGCGGGGGGCACCGGGGAGCTGTTTTTT
j_call: TRBJ2-7; d_call: TRBD2; v_call: TRBV4-3; clone_size: -; cdr3_aa: CASSQAGLAGYEQYF; cdr3_nt: TGCGCCAGCAGCCAAGCCGGACTAGCGGGGTACGAGCAGTACTTC
j_call: TRBJ1-1; d_call: -; v_call: TRBV30; clone_size: -; cdr3_aa: CAWSPNFEAFF; cdr3_nt: TGTGCCTGGAGCCCAAACTTTGAAGCTTTCTTT
j_call: TRBJ1-2; d_call: -; v_call: TRBV20-1; clone_size: -; cdr3_aa: CSASKGVPGGYTF; cdr3_nt: TGCAGTGCTAGTAAGGGGGTCCCGGGTGGCTACACCTTC
j_call: TRBJ1-2; d_call: -; v_call: TRBV5-4; clone_size: -; cdr3_aa: CASSLGGQTNYGYTF; cdr3_nt: TGTGCCAGCAGCTTGGGGGGACAAACTAACTATGGCTACACCTTC
j_call: TRBJ1-6; d_call: TRBD1; v_call: TRBV4-2; clone_size: -; cdr3_aa: CASSPLGTANNSPLHF; cdr3_nt: TGTGCCAGCAGCCCACTCGGGACAGCGAATAATTCACCCCTCCACTTT
j_call: TRBJ2-1; d_call: -; v_call: TRBV24-1; clone_size: few; cdr3_aa: CATSDLVKQFF; cdr3_nt: TGTGCCACCAGTGATTTGGTCAAGCAGTTCTTC
j_call: TRBJ2-1; d_call: TRBD2; v_call: TRBV3-1/TRBV3-2; clone_size: few; cdr3_aa: CASSPTSGPYNEQFF; cdr3_nt: TGTGCCAGCAGCCCCACTAGCGGGCCTTACAATGAGCAGTTCTTC
j_call: TRBJ1-1; d_call: TRBD1; v_call: TRBV6-6; clone_size: -; cdr3_aa: CASSYDQGARPEAFF; cdr3_nt: TGTGCCAGCAGTTACGACCAGGGGGCCCGACCTGAAGCTTTCTTT
j_call: TRBJ1-6; d_call: -; v_call: TRBV5-1; clone_size: -; cdr3_aa: CASSLESSDSPLHF; cdr3_nt: TGCGCCAGCAGCTTGGAGAGTTCGGATTCACCCCTCCACTTT
j_call: TRBJ2-7; d_call: -; v_call: TRBV20-1; clone_size: -; cdr3_aa: CSASWEAVAEQYF; cdr3_nt: TGCAGTGCTAGTTGGGAAGCGGTGGCCGAGCAGTACTTC
j_call: TRBJ2-1; d_call: -; v_call: TRBV18; clone_size: -; cdr3_aa: CASSPSVNEQFF; cdr3_nt: TGTGCCAGCTCACCATCTGTCAATGAGCAGTTCTTC
j_call: TRBJ2-1; d_call: -; v_call: TRBV20-1; clone_size: -; cdr3_aa: CSARANNEQFF; cdr3_nt: TGCAGTGCTAGAGCCAACAATGAGCAGTTCTTC